A selection of T cell receptor beta chains follows, all from one sample in a study of shared clonotypes between healthy human individuals. TCRdb's table, derived via immunoSEQ multiplex PCR, lists solely in-frame clones and lacks some. The table lists roughly 1,500,000 clones, under 99% of them singletons. Input material: naive CD4+ T cells sorted from blood. The receptors here all came from a man younger than 45 in good health. Each CDR3 is given with its conserved first and last residue. The order of the fields is J gene, D gene, V gene, clone size, CDR3 protein, CDR3 DNA. The D gene is left open where the match is weak. Rows may omit the clone size; those that give it use once, few, many or a size class.

>TRBJ1-2|.|TRBV5-1|.
CASSLVPGGVGSF
TGCGCCAGCAGCTTGGTCCCAGGAGGGGTAGGCTCCTTC
>TRBJ1-2|.|TRBV18|.
CASSQGKLYGYTF
TGTGCCAGCTCACAGGGGAAACTCTATGGCTACACCTTC
>TRBJ2-1|.|TRBV14|once
CASSQKTSYNEQFF
TGTGCCAGCAGCCAAAAAACGAGCTACAATGAGCAGTTCTTC
>TRBJ2-6|.|TRBV30|.
CASLGVLGGALSGANVLTF
TGTGCCTCCCTCGGGGTGTTGGGGGGCGCCTTGTCTGGGGCCAACGTCCTGACTTTC
>TRBJ1-2|.|TRBV7-3|.
CASSPGRTGYTF
TGTGCCAGCAGCCCAGGGCGTACCGGCTACACCTTC
>TRBJ2-3|TRBD2|TRBV15|.
CATSRVPGLGDRTDTQYF
TGTGCCACCAGCAGAGTGCCGGGACTAGGCGATCGCACAGATACGCAGTATTTT
>TRBJ2-1|.|TRBV12-5|.
CASGLVLSNEQFF
TGTGCTAGTGGTTTGGTATTAAGCAATGAGCAGTTCTTC
>TRBJ2-7|TRBD1|TRBV18|.
CASSPLQGQDYEQYF
TGTGCCAGCTCACCATTGCAGGGACAGGATTACGAGCAGTACTTC
>TRBJ2-5|.|TRBV5-1|.
CASSWKLGGTGETQYF
TGCGCCAGCAGCTGGAAGCTCGGCGGGACTGGGGAGACCCAGTACTTC
>TRBJ2-7|TRBD2|TRBV5-1|.
CASSVAGLAGDSYEQYF
TGCGCCAGCAGCGTGGCGGGGCTAGCGGGTGACTCCTACGAGCAGTACTTC
>TRBJ1-4|.|TRBV28|.
CASSLVTEKLFF
TGTGCCAGCAGTTTGGTCACCGAAAAACTGTTTTTT
>TRBJ2-5|.|TRBV29-1|.
CSVEETQYF
TGCAGCGTCGAAGAGACCCAGTACTTC
>TRBJ2-2|.|TRBV10-3|.
CAISQTSPGELFF
TGTGCCATCAGTCAAACTAGTCCCGGGGAGCTGTTTTTT
>TRBJ2-1|.|TRBV28|.
CASSYPGSYNEQFF
TGTGCCAGCAGTTACCCAGGCTCCTACAATGAGCAGTTCTTC
>TRBJ2-7|TRBD2|TRBV15|.
CATSRELSSGSGTYEQYF
TGTGCCACCAGCAGAGAGTTGAGTAGCGGGAGTGGTACCTACGAGCAGTACTTC
>TRBJ1-3|.|TRBV14|.
CASSPPDSGNTIYF
TGTGCCAGCAGCCCCCCCGACTCTGGAAACACCATATATTTT
>TRBJ1-1|.|TRBV5-1|.
CASSVLGRDTEAFF
TGCGCCAGCAGCGTGTTGGGTCGTGACACTGAAGCTTTCTTT
>TRBJ2-7|TRBD2|TRBV6-6|.
CASSYSTSGRPLEQYF
TGTGCCAGCAGTTACTCGACTAGCGGGAGACCGCTCGAGCAGTACTTC
>TRBJ2-1|.|TRBV20-1|.
CSAHRTNEQFF
TGCAGTGCTCACAGGACAAATGAGCAGTTCTTC
>TRBJ1-2|.|TRBV10-1|.
CASSDFLFRGYTF
TGCGCCAGCAGTGATTTCCTTTTTCGCGGCTACACCTTC
>TRBJ2-3|TRBD1|TRBV28|.
CASSALGQPLSSTDTQYF
TGTGCCAGCAGTGCCTTGGGACAGCCTTTATCTAGCACAGATACGCAGTATTTT
>TRBJ1-5|.|TRBV2|.
CASSDPLNPDSNQPQHF
TGTGCCAGCAGTGACCCATTAAATCCTGATAGCAATCAGCCCCAGCATTTT